At least ten counts were recorded for the clone carrying this T cell receptor (beta chain). Antigen: not known. TCRdb reprocessed the reads with MiXCR, giving one entry per CDR3 protein. The sample lists under 150,000 distinct CDR3 sequences, under 35% occurring once. The CDR3 extends over 11 amino acids. CDR1 and CDR2 from the germline V gene are SEHNR and FQNEAQ (reference sequence). The V and J ends lost 4 bases and 7 bases respectively, with 8 bases between them. This record comes from a study of T cell repertoires in cytomegalovirus infection. Across the study: Alongside well-studied HLA-B-restricted CMV epitopes, recently identified HLA-C-restricted CMV epitopes were also used. It was the public TCR beta signatures that indicated both CMV infection and matching HLA type. Study results and caveats: Within the response measured ex vivo, HLA-C-restricted CMV-specific TCR beta clonotypes were dominant. The study identified carriers of CMV plus the relevant HLA from cumulative public TCR beta family frequency.

This rearrangement joins TRBV7-9 to TRBJ2-7, with a tentative D call TRBD2 (6 bases). Here the sequenced sample was CD8+ T cells from cultured PBMCs, taken from culture after CMV antigen stimulation. The clonotype comes from a human donor in good health (CMV status not recorded). Some clones in this sample may be carry-over from other donors' samples. CDR3 loop: CASSSGGEQYF. CDR3 nucleotide sequence: TGTGCCAGCAGCTCCGGGGGAGAGCAGTACTTC.